Following are 24 T cell receptor beta chains from one sample sequenced in a study of T-cell memory formation after mild COVID-19. TCRdb called the 5' RACE reads again in MiXCR, with one record for every CDR3 protein. The sample holds 300,000 to 350,000 distinct CDR3 sequences, 13% to 15% seen once. Specimen: PBMCs or a T cell subset sorted from them (not recorded which). All receptors derive from a man between 18 and 29 years old who had mild COVID-19 (a few samples of this study predate the infection). Cell type and time point are not known.

The chain is built from TRBV28 and TRBJ1-2, with D unresolved. Trimming took 7 bases from V and 5 from J, leaving 17 bases between them. The CDR3 is 14 residues long. Germline assignment: CDR1 MDHEN and CDR2 SYDVKM. CDR3 in DNA: TGTGCCAGCATCGAGGGCCCCATGAATTATGGCTACACCTTC. This gives the protein CASIEGPMNYGYTF.

This clonotype has ten or more counts. The rearrangement joins TRBV29-1 to TRBJ2-1; the D gene is possibly TRBD1 (6 bases). V was pared by 5 bases and J by 7 bases, with 21 bases between. Germline V gene lookup returns CDR1 SQVTM and CDR2 ANQGSEA. The CDR3 length is 15 residues. CDR3 loop: CSVKEWAGAGNEQFF. Written as DNA, the CDR3 is TGCAGCGTTAAGGAATGGGCAGGGGCGGGTAATGAGCAGTTCTTC.

The chain joins TRBV12-3 or TRBV12-4 to TRBJ1-2; D gene ambiguous. CDR3 length: 13 residues. The V end lost 5 bases, the J end lost 8 bases, and 15 bases lay between the germline ends. This chain's CDR3 is CASSPIDFLGYTF. Written as DNA, the CDR3 is TGTGCCAGCAGTCCTATCGATTTTTTAGGCTACACCTTC.

This clonotype was seen more than once but under ten times. The rearrangement links TRBV6-1 to TRBJ2-2; 7 nucleotides agree with TRBD1. The CDR3 sequence is 16 residues long. The junction had 8 bases not matched to a gene; V was cut back by 1 base and J by 6 bases. CDR1 and CDR2 (germline): MNHNS, SASEGT. CDR3 loop: CASSEDQGVFSGELFF. DNA of the CDR3: TGTGCCAGCAGTGAAGATCAGGGGGTCTTTTCCGGGGAGCTGTTTTTT.

This clonotype was recorded many times. This sequence joins TRBV6-2 or TRBV6-3 and TRBJ2-3, with D unresolved. CDR1 MNHEY and CDR2 SVGEGT come from the germline V gene. There are 16 residues in the CDR3. V lost 1 base and J lost 7, with 18 bases in between. For the CDR3, the DNA is TGTGCCAGCAGTTACTGGTCGGCAGGCCGGGTGAATACGCAGTATTTT. It is translated as CASSYWSAGRVNTQYF.

V gene TRBV4-1 combines with J gene TRBJ1-1; D is perhaps TRBD1 (5 bases). V lost 2 bases to trimming and J lost 4 bases, with 11 bases between them. Germline lookup yields CDR1 MGHRA and CDR2 YSYEKL. The CDR3 length is 14 residues. The CDR3 region has the DNA TGCGCCAGCAGCCAACAGGGAATGCGCACTGAAGCTTTCTTT. Translating gives CASSQQGMRTEAFF.

This clonotype came up many times. J is TRBJ2-7 and V is TRBV5-1; 10 bases align to TRBD1. The CDR3 runs to 16 residues. With V trimmed by 3 bases and J by 2 bases, 8 bases remained unmatched. Germline CDR1 reads SGHRS; CDR2 reads YFSETQ. This CDR3 is CASSSTHGQGAYEQYF. CDR3 DNA: TGCGCCAGCAGCTCCACCCACGGACAGGGGGCCTACGAGCAGTACTTC. Full variable domain (missing parts from reference TRBV5-1 and TRBJ2-7): KAGVTQTPRYLIKTRGQQVTLSCSPISGHRSVSWYQQTPGQGLQFLFEYFSETQRNKGNFPGRFSGRQFSNSRSEMNVSTLELGDSALYLCASSSTHGQGAYEQYFGPGTRLTVT.

This clonotype occurred a few times. The gene calls are TRBV11-2 and TRBJ1-1; D unclear. This CDR3 is 14 amino acids long. Germline V lookup: CDR1 SGHAT, CDR2 FQNNGV. V lost 5 bases and J 0 bases, leaving 10 bases between the germline ends. Here the CDR3 DNA reads TGTGCCAGCAGCGACTACCACATGAACACTGAAGCTTTCTTT. Translated: CASSDYHMNTEAFF. The full variable domain, in which reference TRBV11-2 and TRBJ1-1 provide the parts outside the CDR3, is EAGVAQSPRYKIIEKRQSVAFWCNPISGHATLYWYQQILGQGPKLLIQFQNNGVVDDSQLPKDRFSAERLKGVDSTLKIQPAKLEDSAVYLCASSDYHMNTEAFFGQGTRLTVV.

The chain employs TRBV21-1 and TRBJ2-7; the D call in the table, TRBD1, was not verified against the DNA. TRBV21-1 corresponds to a pseudogene. CDR3 length: 14 amino acids. CDR3 DNA: TGTGCCAGCAGCGGCCGGACAGGGGGCCACGAGCAGTACGTC. This gives the protein CASSGRTGGHEQYV.

The V and J genes are TRBV6-2 or TRBV6-3 and TRBJ2-3; D might be TRBD2 (6 bases). Germline-derived CDR1 and CDR2 are MNHEY and SVGEGT. CDR3 length equals 15 residues. Trimming stripped 5 bases from V and 5 bases from J, with 17 bases between. The CDR3 is CASSTWGGSLDTQYF. For the CDR3, the DNA is TGTGCCAGCAGTACCTGGGGAGGCAGCCTAGATACGCAGTATTTT.

The CDR3 loop reads CASSVGTAGETQYF. In DNA, the CDR3 is TGTGCCAGCAGTGTTGGAACCGCGGGGGAGACCCAGTACTTC. The J gene is TRBJ2-5, the V gene TRBV6-4; D is perhaps TRBD2 (6 bases). V lost 4 bases to trimming and J lost 5 bases, with 14 bases between them. Germline values: CDR1 MRHNA, CDR2 SNTAGT. The length of the CDR3 is 14 residues.

This rearrangement joins TRBV5-5 to TRBJ1-3; 9 bases fit TRBD1. Germline trimming cut 3 bases from V and 3 bases from J; bases unmatched to any gene: 10. The germline V gene encodes CDR1 SGHKS and CDR2 YYEKEE (reference sequence). The CDR3 covers 17 residues. The CDR3 sequence: CASSSRDRDRVGNTIYF. As DNA, the CDR3 is TGTGCCAGCAGCTCCCGGGACAGGGATCGAGTTGGAAACACCATATATTTT.

There are a few counts of this clonotype. CDR3 region: CASSAGGRPFEKLFF. DNA of the CDR3: TGTGCCAGCAGTGCAGGGGGTAGGCCATTTGAAAAACTGTTTTTT. This chain connects TRBV6-1 to TRBJ1-4; 7 nucleotides agree with TRBD1. The length of the CDR3 is 15 residues. The V gene end was trimmed by 4 bases and the J gene end by 7 bases; junction bases not matched to a gene: 9. Germline V lookup: CDR1 MNHNS, CDR2 SASEGT.

The J gene is TRBJ2-1, the V gene TRBV5-3; D uncertain. TRBV5-3 carries the ORF label, with uncertain function. The V end lost 3 bases, the J end lost 4 bases, and 11 bases lay between the germline ends. The CDR3 runs 14 residues. DNA of the CDR3: TGTGCCAGAAGCTCCACCCAAGGGTACAATGAGCAGTTCTTC. Amino acid sequence: CARSSTQGYNEQFF.

This clonotype was counted a few times. This sequence joins TRBV7-9 and TRBJ1-1; no clear D. CDR3 length: 13 residues. V was clipped by 7 bases and J by 7 bases, with 16 bases between them. The V gene's germline CDR1 is SEHNR and CDR2 FQNEAQ (reference sequence). The CDR3 DNA sequence: TGTGCCAGCACCCCGTTGGCAGACCGTGAAGCTTTCTTT. Protein sequence: CASTPLADREAFF.

The CDR3 DNA sequence: TGTGCCAGCAGTTACTCCGGGACCAGGGAGGAGACCCAGTACTTC. Translation gives CASSYSGTREETQYF. The rearrangement uses TRBV6-2 or TRBV6-3 and TRBJ2-5; D is perhaps TRBD1 or TRBD2 (5 bases each). Trimming stripped 0 bases from V and 5 bases from J, with 13 bases between. The CDR3 length is 15 residues. Germline assignment: CDR1 MNHEY and CDR2 SVGEGT.

This rearrangement joins TRBV5-1 to TRBJ2-2; tentative D call: TRBD2 (5 bases). Trimming stripped 4 bases from V and 6 bases from J, with 13 bases between. CDR1 is SGHRS and CDR2 is YFSETQ in the germline V gene. This CDR3 comprises 14 residues. The CDR3 bases are TGCGCCAGCAGCACCGGGAACCAAGCCGGGGAGCTGTTTTTT. Translating it yields CASSTGNQAGELFF.

This chain joins TRBV5-1 and TRBJ2-3, with 7 bases that match TRBD2. CDR1 is SGHRS and CDR2 is YFSETQ in the germline V gene. The V segment lost 0 bases and the J segment 2 bases; nucleotides outside the gene matches: 3. There are 15 residues in the CDR3. CDR3 amino acids: CASSLGLAFTDTQYF. The CDR3 nucleotides read TGCGCCAGCAGCTTGGGACTAGCTTTCACAGATACGCAGTATTTT.

This clonotype was detected many times. The chain links TRBV28 to TRBJ2-7; tentatively, D is TRBD1 (5 bases). Germline CDR1 is MDHEN and CDR2 is SYDVKM. V was shortened by 6 bases and J by 2 bases, with 14 bases between the two germline ends. This CDR3 contains 14 residues. The CDR3 nucleotides read TGTGCCAGCAGACCCACGGACACTCCCTACGAGCAGTACTTC. This translates into CASRPTDTPYEQYF. Full variable domain (missing parts from reference TRBV28 and TRBJ2-7): DVKVTQSSRYLVKRTGEKVFLECVQDMDHENMFWYRQDPGLGLRLIYFSYDVKMKEKGDIPEGYSVSREKKERFSLILESASTNQTSMYLCASRPTDTPYEQYFGPGTRLTVT.

This clonotype was seen more than once but under ten times. The chain has TRBV2 and TRBJ2-2, with 7 bases fitting TRBD2. The CDR3 loop spans 18 amino acids. V was clipped by 4 bases and J by 3 bases; unmatched bases: 14. Germline V gives CDR1 SNHLY, CDR2 FYNNEI. The CDR3, as DNA: TGTGCCAGCAGTGTGCGGATTCGGACTAGTGGGTACACCGGGGAGCTGTTTTTT. Its protein is CASSVRIRTSGYTGELFF.

The chain recombines TRBV7-9 with TRBJ2-3; TRBD2 might be the D (6 bases). Germline assignment: CDR1 SEHNR and CDR2 FQNEAQ (reference sequence). This CDR3 has 15 residues. Trimming took off 1 base at V and 4 bases at J, with 12 bases between the two ends. The CDR3 sequence: CASSLGGLASDTQYF. CDR3 bases: TGTGCCAGCAGCTTAGGGGGCCTAGCGTCAGATACGCAGTATTTT.

This chain connects TRBV3-1 to TRBJ1-1; D is undetermined. V lost 0 bases, J lost 1 base, and 12 bases lay in between. There are 16 residues in the CDR3. From germline, CDR1 is LGHDT and CDR2 YNNKEL (reference sequence). CDR3: CASSQDVGSRNTEAFF. The CDR3 DNA sequence: TGTGCCAGCAGCCAAGATGTCGGCAGTAGGAACACTGAAGCTTTCTTT.

V gene TRBV23-1 combines with J gene TRBJ2-6; D gene uncertain. TRBV23-1 falls under the ORF class, with uncertain function. CDR3 length equals 16 residues. V lost 9 bases and J lost 0, with 15 bases in between. The CDR3 here is CARSSGCNSGANVLTF. The CDR3, as DNA: TGCGCCAGGAGTTCGGGCTGTAACTCTGGGGCCAACGTCCTGACTTTC.

This chain links TRBV12-3 or TRBV12-4 with TRBJ2-7; the match to TRBD1 covers 9 bases. V shed 5 bases and J 5 bases; nucleotides not matched to a gene: 16. There are 17 residues in the CDR3. The chain's CDR3 is CASSLSPTGGAFDEQYV. Here the CDR3 DNA reads TGTGCCAGCAGTCTTTCCCCAACAGGGGGCGCTTTTGACGAGCAGTACGTC.